This T cell receptor (beta chain) was found in a study of tumor-infiltrating lymphocytes in primary liver carcinoma. On the study more broadly: There were tumors of stage T1-T3 N0M0, each 4.2 to 10 cm across.

Germline V lookup: CDR1 SGHAT, CDR2 FQDESV (reference sequence). V was clipped by 3 bases and J by 2 bases; unmatched bases: 11. The CDR3 has 18 amino acids. From roughly 18-30 mg of unsorted bulk tissue, DNA and RNA were co-extracted together. Treatment of the patients' primary liver carcinoma consisted of surgical resection. This clonotype came up many times. The template, about 510 ng total RNA, yielded TCR beta cDNA made with a constant-region primer. The TCR beta library was amplified through three nested multiplex PCR rounds in a modified ARM-PCR procedure. A C-beta reverse primer and TRBV1-TRBV30 forward primers served in each of the first two PCR rounds, at 10 cycles apiece. One entry per CDR3 protein, called by TCRdb with MiXCR from the multiplex PCR reads. The table records roughly 30,000 distinct CDR3 sequences, around two thirds of them present only once.

The sample taken for sequencing was liver tumor tissue from sampling region 3. Stated subset: tumor region T3, left-lateral pole. This rearrangement joins TRBV11-1 to TRBJ2-7; 12 nucleotides line up with TRBD2. This TCR derives from a young woman with primary liver carcinoma and hepatitis B virus infection. The CDR3 spells CASSLRGTTSGRPYEQYF. The CDR3 DNA follows: TGTGCCAGCAGCTTGAGGGGGACGACTAGCGGGAGACCCTACGAGCAGTACTTC.